Sequencing of this TCR beta chain was carried out in a study of cytomegalovirus exposure and HLA in healthy donors (dated 2017 in TCRdb). Some background on the complete study: An earlier analysis of approximately 600 of the donors reported roughly 270 Gb of sequence data and approximately 110 million unique TCR beta sequences from 190 million or so T cells. High-throughput TCR immunosequencing, statistical association of individual TCRs with disease status, and machine learning were combined to predict cytomegalovirus infection status. To decide whether each TCR beta V gene segment behaved as functional or pseudogenic, an earlier analysis of approximately 590 of the donors relied on high-throughput TCR beta sequencing. The later analysis used no new phenotypic data to find candidate immune exposures, relying instead on TCR beta sequences and their occurrence across donors. Among 300 to 500 genotyped donors of the cohort, an average of approximately 220,000 unique TCR beta nucleotide sequences was sequenced per donor, of which roughly 18% were non-productive. Class I and class II HLA loci were covered by the typing at four-digit resolution. Alongside the repertoire data, information on donor age, sex, ethnicity and CMV serostatus was compiled. Among the approximately 420 genotyped donors, approximately 82% belonged to the genetic ancestry cluster associated with self-reported Caucasian donors. Around 320 gigabases of sequencing data and tens of millions of unique TCR sequences were included in an early release covering about 620 HLA-typed donors. A few DR-DQ haplotypes were handled as single units for association and clustering because linkage in the cohort was strong. Typing coverage varied by locus: roughly 620-640 donors for A, B, C, DRB1 and DQB1; 500 to 550 for DQA1; more than 600 for DPA1; approximately 450 for DPB1. A later genetic analysis used genome-wide SNP genotypes for about 65% of the roughly 700 donors, treating that subset as a discovery cohort. The study profiled the T cell repertoires of hundreds of subjects by immunosequencing and related them to cytomegalovirus serostatus. The study aimed to test whether signatures of past pathogen exposure could be identified by cataloging public T cell receptors. In a later analysis, previously published TCR beta repertoires from hundreds of donors were re-analyzed and high-resolution HLA genotyping was added so that TCR occurrence patterns could be studied. Besides the first cohort of 550 to 750 subjects, a separate validation cohort made up of over 100 different subjects was used. Every repertoire in the discovery cohort had been generated on one and the same sequencing platform. Study-level results and caveats: Assigning TCR associations to individual alleles was difficult when HLA alleles, especially DR and DQ, strongly co-occurred. Roughly uniform sequencing depth across donors was assumed in presence/absence analyses, although this assumption may not hold. In a later analysis, several top co-occurrence clusters were reported to appear linked to parvovirus B19, influenza, CMV and Epstein-Barr virus. A further reported finding was that TCR beta sequences accurately predicted the HLA-A and HLA-B alleles for most subjects in the first cohort. Immune exposure information for the cohort was limited to CMV serostatus. The authors suggested that the approach could potentially be extended to other disease states and immunological phenotypes. Because counts were too low, about 15 rarely observed V segments, including chromosome 9 orphons, were left out of the earlier analysis of 500 to 650 of the donors. Because HLA typing was unavailable for some donors at each locus, only the typed subset was used in association tests. A later analysis found that HLA-associated TCR beta chains were more clonally expanded and had lower generation probabilities than equally common non-associated chains. An earlier analysis of approximately 600 of the donors showed that most TCR beta V segments appeared in productive rearrangements either about 87% or about 30% of the time, which broadly matched IMGT annotations. Most CMV-associated TCR beta chains appeared to be HLA-restricted in a later analysis, and the HLA associations seemed to be driven largely by CMV exposure. A total of fewer than 200 TCR beta chains were listed by the study as associated with cytomegalovirus. Linkage disequilibrium might explain the correlated functional status among segregating V segments, but an unknown experimental factor could not be ruled out. Specific HLA alleles were associated with 15,000 to 20,000 TCR beta sequences at a false discovery rate of 0.05 in a later analysis. Because the 87-base-pair reads could not distinguish some IMGT-functional V segments, including TRBV6-2 and TRBV6-3, those segments were excluded. In this cohort, only TCR beta chains were sequenced, and detectable features were limited by the absence of alpha or paired-chain data. In vitro tests confirmed that a few of the cytomegalovirus-associated TCR beta chains recognize cytomegalovirus antigens. In both the original and validation cohorts, the classifier was reported to diagnose cytomegalovirus status with high specificity and sensitivity. Across donors, most TCR sequences were observed very rarely, whereas some public TCRs were present in many individuals. A cluster of highly shared sequence variants was judged likely to represent a technical artifact of the sequencing pipeline. In a later genetic analysis, a missense DCLRE1C variant was associated with V-gene and J-gene trimming of TCR beta chains, and the association was replicated in an independent cohort. In a later genetic analysis, fewer N-insertions in productive TCRs were reported among donors in an Asian-associated ancestry cluster than the roughly 640-donor mean. In a later analysis, TCR association rates were found to vary across HLA loci, with the most associated TCRs seen for DRB1 alleles and the fewest for HLA-C alleles.

Worth noting for this clone: Its antigen has not been determined. Base qualities are not recorded, but no much larger clone differs from it by a single base.

In total, roughly 710 healthy bone marrow donors made up the cohort. All cohort members were sampled while nominally healthy, although unrecorded immune exposures were likely present. The donor tested CMV seronegative and was one of the 352 seronegative cohort members. A peripheral blood sample was collected from each donor, and TCR beta sequencing was performed on peripheral blood mononuclear cells. The Qiagen DNeasy Blood Extraction Kit was used to extract genomic DNA from the blood cell samples. Its CDR3 holds 14 amino acids, cysteine through phenylalanine. Only the CDR3 DNA stays, 42 bases, in frame from base 1. CDR1 ENHRY and CDR2 SYGVKD are derived from the germline V gene. Germline trimming amounts to 9 bases on V and 1 base on J, with 8 as the count of junction bases outside the gene matches. The library came from the immunoSEQ multiplex PCR assay. The multiplex PCR relied on a mix of 60 forward primers for TCR Vbeta segments and 13 reverse primers for TCR Jbeta segments. The CDR3 region of rearranged TCR beta genes was amplified from genomic DNA by a multiplex PCR assay. The amplified TCR beta libraries were sequenced on the Illumina HiSeq System as 87-base-pair reads. Concerning the study's data processing: A later analysis counted approximately 76 million unique TCR beta chains across the 640 or so repertoires, and roughly 11 million of these chains were shared by at least two donors. To remove PCR and sequencing errors, raw reads were error-corrected and collapsed into unique sequences using a nearest-neighbor algorithm that merged closely related sequences. V, D and J gene segments were assigned by aligning CDR3 sequences to IMGT reference sequences. For a sequence to be retained, at least a six-nucleotide match to both a V gene segment and a J gene segment was required. Rearrangements were classified as productive when the CDR3 lacked stop codons and remained in frame with V and J, and all other rearrangements were classified as non-productive. CDR3 was defined by IMGT convention, running from the second conserved V-encoded cysteine to the conserved J-encoded phenylalanine. Sequences without an unambiguous match to a single V gene segment were excluded from the earlier analysis of 450 to 750 of the donors. An earlier analysis of around 600 of the donors classified V segments as functional when productive rearrangements were above 56.7% and as segregating when the standard deviation between donors was above 5%. A statistical classification framework was developed to diagnose cytomegalovirus status using the catalog of TCR beta chain sequences. In a later analysis, V and J genes were assigned by comparing TCR nucleotide sequences against IMGT/GENE-DB human TR gene sequences. In a later analysis, CDR3 sequences and most-parsimonious VDJ recombination scenarios were assigned using the TCRdist pipeline. In a later analysis, each TCR beta chain was defined by its CDR3 amino acid sequence together with its V-gene family, and reads without a unique V-gene family were excluded. To address suspected cross-contamination and a sequencing artifact, a later analysis removed under 600 highly shared, low-generation-probability nucleotide sequences. In a later analysis, a clonal expansion index for each public chain was calculated from normalized within-repertoire ranks of inferred template counts. In a later analysis, generation probabilities were computed with a VDJ recombination model fitted to out-of-frame rearrangements, and the resulting probabilities were checked against IGoR. Hypergeometric tests were used in a later analysis to score TCR-TCR, TCR-HLA and TCR-CMV co-occurrence, with a repertoire-size bias correction applied to the TCR pairs. False discovery rates were estimated in a later analysis by permuting HLA or CMV assignments 20 times. A later analysis grouped co-occurring TCRs with DBSCAN, adding TCRdist sequence similarity when clustering within HLA-allele-positive subsets. For co-occurrence clustering, repertoires with fewer than 30,000 or more than 120,000 public chains were excluded, along with five or six repertoires with anomalous nucleotide sharing. Not all clones reach the TCRdb copy of this immuneACCESS table, which keeps in-frame sequences only. Checked studies attribute under half of the gap to unresolved V genes and leave the rest unexplained. Clonal size and the V and J genes are those of that table, whereas D and trimming came from the DNA. Across this sample there are some 65,000 clones, with over 50% seen only once. The top ten hold around 3% of the sample.

This sequence was found in a man in his thirties or forties in good health and CMV-seronegative. Sample: PBMCs. The V gene is TRBV10-3 and the J gene is TRBJ2-7; 8 bases in between match TRBD2. The CDR3 in this case is CAIKPGLDSYEQYF. In nucleotide form, the sequence is TGTGCCATAAAACCGGGACTAGATTCCTACGAGCAGTACTTC.